This T cell receptor beta chain was identified during a study of CXCR3-negative and CXCR3-positive naive CD8 T cells (dated by TCRdb to 2018 to 2020). In terms of the full investigation: In total, 130 million to 150 million TRB reads were obtained, or roughly 1.5 +/- 0.3 million reads per library. The diversity and physicochemical repertoire analyses included more than nine donors pooled from two independent experiments. The TRBV-TRBJ cluster analysis covered naive subsets from about 5 donors and memory cells from 3 donors. Results and caveats for the whole study, not just this receptor: Both naive subsets had comparably high repertoire diversity, while memory CD8+ T cells had much lower repertoire diversity. Compared with CXCR3-negative naive cells, CXCR3-positive naive cells had TRB CDR3s with higher hydrophobicity (lower Kidera factor 4), lower energy, and higher strength and volume indices. Within the same donor, TRBV-TRBJ usage looked similar between naive CXCR3-negative and CXCR3-positive cells, but memory cells had distinct patterns. Freshly isolated PBMCs were used for most assays because CXCR3 expression went down partially after cryopreservation. Because surface CD5, which has been linked to self-reactivity in mice, was comparable between naive subsets, TCR interaction strength was also inferred from TRB CDR3 physicochemical properties.

TCRdb shows the sequencer as NextSeq 550. The Human TCR Profiling Kit (MiLaboratory) was used to make UMI-labeled 5' RACE TRB cDNA libraries. cDNA synthesis used the entire amount of extracted RNA, and PCR amplification then used the entire amount of cDNA produced. The libraries were made side by side, with each library going through the same number of PCR cycles. Processing in the source paper ran as follows. With a minimum of two reads required per UMI, MIGEC and MiXCR pulled out about 50,000 +/- 10,000 unique UMI-labeled TRB cDNA molecules from each library. An average of around 40,000 +/- 10,000 functional in-frame TRB CDR3 nucleotide clonotypes without stop codons was found per library. After downsampling to 5000 UMI-labeled TRB molecules per sample, diversity metrics, including normalized Shannon-Wiener and Chao1, were computed in VDJtools. VDJtools computed clonotype-size-weighted physicochemical properties of the central five CDR3 residues: interaction energy, strength, volume and Kidera factor 4. Each CDR3 protein sequence appears as one entry after TCRdb reprocessed the reads, and no DNA is included. The V and J calls here are based on TCRdb, not the publication. This sample's table has entries for roughly 130,000 distinct CDR3 sequences. The top ten constitute 0.59% of the sample.

With regard to this clonotype: Its antigen is still unknown.

From a lookup of the germline V gene, CDR1 and CDR2 are SGHVS and FNYEAQ. From its cysteine to its phenylalanine, the CDR3 spans 17 amino acids. DNA was not recorded. Each CD8+ T cell subset was flow-sorted in triplicate, and approximately 280,000 cells per subset were placed directly into RLT lysis buffer. To exclude memory contaminants, naive CD8+ T cells were stringently defined as CD45RO-CCR7+CD27+CD95-. Standard density gradient centrifugation was used to isolate peripheral blood mononuclear cells from buffy coats. A FACSAria III was used to flow-sort naive CXCR3-negative and CXCR3-positive CD8+ T cells. An RNeasy Mini Kit was used to extract total RNA from the sorted cells.

The sequenced sample consisted of naive CXCR3+ CD8+ T cells from blood. The cell subset or site label of this sample denotes: CD45RO-CCR7+CD27+CD95- naive CD8+ T cells expressing CXCR3 (TNR3+). The receptor's source is a human donor in good health. Some clones in this sample may be carry-over from other donors' samples. The sequence joins TRBV7-6 to TRBJ2-1; checking the TCRdb D call of TRBD1 is not possible without DNA. The CDR3 protein is CASSRLRLGLSYNEQFF.